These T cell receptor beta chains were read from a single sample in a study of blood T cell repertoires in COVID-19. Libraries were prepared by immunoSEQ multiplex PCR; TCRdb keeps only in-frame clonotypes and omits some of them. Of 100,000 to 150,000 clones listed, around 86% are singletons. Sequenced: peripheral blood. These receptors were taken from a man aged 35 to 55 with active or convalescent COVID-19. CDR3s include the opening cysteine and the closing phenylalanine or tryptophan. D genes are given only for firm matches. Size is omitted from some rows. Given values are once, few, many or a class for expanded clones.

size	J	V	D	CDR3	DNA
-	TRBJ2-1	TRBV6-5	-	CASKPGGAYNEQFF	TGTGCCAGCAAACCCGGCGGGGCTTACAATGAGCAGTTCTTC
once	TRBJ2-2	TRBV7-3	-	CASSLIPGFHGTGELFF	TGTGCCAGCAGCTTAATCCCAGGGTTTCATGGGACCGGGGAGCTGTTTTTT
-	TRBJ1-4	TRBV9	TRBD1	CASSFRDRGVGEKLFF	TGTGCCAGCAGCTTCCGGGACAGGGGGGTAGGGGAAAAACTGTTTTTT
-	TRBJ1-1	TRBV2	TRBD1	CASSGGQAATNTEAFF	TGTGCCAGCAGTGGAGGACAGGCGGCCACTAACACTGAAGCTTTCTTT
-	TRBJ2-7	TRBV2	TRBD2	CASSQTSGGAGQYF	TGTGCCAGCAGTCAGACTAGCGGGGGGGCCGGGCAGTACTTC
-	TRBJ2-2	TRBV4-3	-	CASSQDGAITGELFF	TGCGCCAGCAGCCAAGATGGGGCTATTACCGGGGAGCTGTTTTTT
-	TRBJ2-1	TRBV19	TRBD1	CASSRTGVVSYNEQFF	TGTGCCAGTAGTCGGACAGGGGTAGTATCCTACAATGAGCAGTTCTTC
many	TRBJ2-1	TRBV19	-	CASSIRADSYNEQFF	TGTGCCAGTAGTATTAGAGCGGACTCCTACAATGAGCAGTTCTTC
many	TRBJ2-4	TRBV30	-	CAWSVSGQIAKNIQYF	TGTGCCTGGAGTGTATCCGGACAAATAGCCAAAAACATTCAGTACTTC
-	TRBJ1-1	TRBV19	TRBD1	CASSIDRDTEAFF	TGTGCCAGTAGTATCGACAGGGATACTGAAGCTTTCTTT
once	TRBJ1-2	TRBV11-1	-	CASSFDGGLANYGYTF	TGTGCCAGCAGCTTCGATGGGGGACTAGCTAACTATGGCTACACCTTC
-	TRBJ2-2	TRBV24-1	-	CATSDGLTGGGAYTGELFF	TGTGCCACCAGTGATGGATTGACCGGAGGCGGGGCGTACACCGGGGAGCTGTTTTTT
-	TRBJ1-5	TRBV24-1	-	CATSDPGHRYSPQHF	TGTGCCACCAGTGATCCGGGACATCGATATTCTCCCCAGCATTTT
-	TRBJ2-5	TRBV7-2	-	CASSLAYRQAQETQYF	TGTGCCAGCAGCTTAGCGTATCGGCAGGCACAAGAGACCCAGTACTTC
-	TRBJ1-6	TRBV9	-	CASSVSQGAGSPLHF	TGTGCCAGCAGCGTATCCCAAGGGGCAGGGTCACCCCTCCACTTT
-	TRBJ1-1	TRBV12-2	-	CASRSVGQGSFNTEAFF	-
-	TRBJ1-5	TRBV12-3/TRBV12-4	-	CASRRQLNQPQHF	TGTGCCAGCAGACGACAGTTAAATCAGCCCCAGCATTTT
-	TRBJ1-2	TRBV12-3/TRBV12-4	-	CASRPGPEHGYTF	TGTGCCAGCAGGCCGGGTCCGGAGCATGGCTACACCTTC
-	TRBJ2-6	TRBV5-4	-	CASSPTSSGANVLTF	TGTGCCAGCAGCCCTACGAGCTCTGGGGCCAACGTCCTGACTTTC
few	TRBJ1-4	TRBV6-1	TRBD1	CASSEGQGAEKLFF	TGTGCCAGCAGTGAAGGACAGGGGGCTGAAAAACTGTTTTTT
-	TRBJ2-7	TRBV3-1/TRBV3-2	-	CASSQALDRYEQYF	TGTGCCAGCAGCCAGGCACTAGATCGGTACGAGCAGTACTTC
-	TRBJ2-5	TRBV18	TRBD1	CASSPGTEETQYF	TGTGCCAGCTCACCAGGGACAGAAGAGACCCAGTACTTC
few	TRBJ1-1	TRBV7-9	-	CASSPGTSNTEAFF	TGTGCCAGCAGCCCGGGGACATCGAACACTGAAGCTTTCTTT
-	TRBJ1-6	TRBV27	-	CASSLQGRNSPLHF	TGTGCCAGCAGTTTGCAGGGCAGAAATTCACCCCTCCACTTT
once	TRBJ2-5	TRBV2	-	CASSLLRGGSETQYF	TGTGCCAGCAGCCTATTGAGGGGGGGGTCCGAGACCCAGTACTTC
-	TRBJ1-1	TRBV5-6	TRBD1	CASSKTGTGRHTEAFF	TGTGCCAGCAGCAAAACCGGGACAGGGAGACACACTGAAGCTTTCTTT
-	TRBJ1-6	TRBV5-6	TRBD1	CASSRRDRGSPLHF	TGTGCCAGCAGCCGCCGGGACAGGGGTTCACCCCTCCACTTT